This TCR beta chain was retrieved from a study of radiation and T cells in renal cell carcinoma. The study's findings and limits: Irradiated tumors had higher TCR clonality than control tumors.

Treatment defined: treatment-naive control, cytoreductive nephrectomy. Produced via immunoSEQ multiplex PCR; TCRdb's table is partial and in-frame only. The sample shows around 16,000 clones, about 56% of them seen only once. Trimming stripped 3 bases from V and 9 bases from J, with 18 bases between. Germline-derived CDR1 and CDR2 are SGHRS and YFSETQ. The CDR3 totals 14 residues. For this clone: The antigen remains undetermined.

This material consisted of tumor tissue, taken from a patient whose treatment was nephrectomy without radiotherapy. This sequence was found in a man between 45 and 60 years old with renal cell carcinoma. The rearrangement joins TRBV5-1 to TRBJ1-2, with D possibly TRBD1 on 5 matching bases. The CDR3 DNA is TGCGCCAGCAGCTGGACGGGACCGACTTTTAGCTACACCTTC. Translation gives CASSWTGPTFSYTF.